One and the same sample provided the 6 T cell receptor beta chains below, sequenced in a study of blood T cells in healthy people across ages. Primed by a sample-barcoded 5' primer and a J-beta primer mix, a second PCR proceeded for roughly 7 to 12 cycles. TCRdb independently ran MiXCR on the 5' RACE reads; one entry per CDR3 protein. The data contain 700,000 or so distinct CDR3 sequences, around 41% of them singletons. Sequencing input: blood. The receptors were gathered from an elderly man in good health.

This clonotype showed up just a few times. This chain joins TRBV11-3 and TRBJ2-5, with D possibly matching TRBD2 (7 bases). Germline lookup yields CDR1 SGHNT and CDR2 YENEEA. The CDR3 extends over 15 amino acids. V lost 4 bases and J lost 2, with 14 bases in between. DNA for the CDR3: TGTGCCAGCAGCTCAGGGGCTAGCGGACAAGAGACCCAGTACTTC. This translates into CASSSGASGQETQYF.

This sequence joins TRBV28 and TRBJ1-4, with TRBD1 matching 8 bases. This CDR3 has 14 amino acids. From germline, CDR1 is MDHEN and CDR2 SYDVKM. V shed 4 bases and J 8 bases; nucleotides not matched to a gene: 6. CDR3 protein: CASSSTGADEKLFF. The CDR3 coding sequence is TGTGCCAGCAGTTCGACAGGGGCAGACGAAAAACTGTTTTTT. Looking up the rest from reference TRBV28 and TRBJ1-4 gives the full variable domain: DVKVTQSSRYLVKRTGEKVFLECVQDMDHENMFWYRQDPGLGLRLIYFSYDVKMKEKGDIPEGYSVSREKKERFSLILESASTNQTSMYLCASSSTGADEKLFFGSGTQLSVL.

The chain uses TRBV29-1 and TRBJ2-3, with D hard to call. Germline CDR1 reads SQVTM; CDR2 reads ANQGSEA. The CDR3 extends over 13 amino acids. The germline V and J ends were trimmed by 2 bases and 8 bases, with 14 bases remaining between them. CDR3 DNA sequence: TGCAGCGTTGAATCGGGTTTTGCAGGTACGCAGTATTTT. Its protein product is CSVESGFAGTQYF.

This clonotype was observed a handful of times. The CDR3: CASSSDYTGGTEAFF. The CDR3, as DNA: TGCGCCAGCAGCTCAGACTACACGGGGGGCACTGAAGCTTTCTTT. The chain recombines TRBV5-1 with TRBJ1-1, with D tentatively TRBD1 (5 bases). CDR1 SGHRS and CDR2 YFSETQ come from the germline V gene. V lost 3 bases and J lost 4, with 16 bases in between. The CDR3 contains 15 residues.

The sample holds a few counts of this clonotype. The CDR3, as DNA: TGTGCCAGCGGCAAGGGACTAGCTCAGGAGACCCAGTACTTC. It is translated as CASGKGLAQETQYF. The J gene is TRBJ2-5, the V gene TRBV14; 9 bases map to TRBD2. Germline V CDR1 and CDR2: SGHDN, FVKESK. This CDR3 has 14 residues. Losses at the gene ends were 8 bases for V and 5 bases for J; bases not matched to a gene: 9. The entire variable domain, with the rest obtained from reference TRBV14 and TRBJ2-5, is as follows: EAGVTQFPSHSVIEKGQTVTLRCDPISGHDNLYWYRRVMGKEIKFLLHFVKESKQDESGMPNNRFLAERTGGTYSTLKVQPAELEDSGVYFCASGKGLAQETQYFGPGTRLLVL.

This clonotype was picked up a small number of times. The rearrangement joins TRBV25-1 to TRBJ1-2, with unresolved D. Deletions cut 3 bases from V and 4 bases from J, with 15 bases between. The length of the CDR3 is 15 residues. Per germline, CDR1 MGHDK and CDR2 SYGVNS. The CDR3 spells CASSDRRPTSYGYTF. The CDR3, as DNA: TGTGCCAGCAGTGATAGAAGGCCTACCAGCTATGGCTACACCTTC.